This T cell receptor beta chain comes out of a study of control samples from healthy donors and cancer patients. The CDR3 is 14 amino acids. Trimming cost V 7 bases and J 5 bases, with 17 bases left between them. Germline-derived CDR1 and CDR2 are LGHNA and YNFKEQ. Profiling relied on immunoSEQ multiplex PCR, and the TCRdb table lists in-frame clones only, not all of them. Of approximately 94,000 clones in the sample, approximately 90% were seen once. The clonotype originates from a woman aged 25-40 years in good health. The J gene is TRBJ1-1, the V gene TRBV4-2; D not certain. Source material: blood. CDR3 amino acids: CASNSRSGGTEAFF. DNA of the CDR3: TGTGCCAGCAACTCCCGATCGGGAGGGACTGAAGCTTTCTTT.